This record concerns one TCR beta chain sequence. V lost 5 bases and J lost 2; bases outside the gene matches: 13. The CDR3 length is 17 residues. The germline V gene encodes CDR1 MDHEN and CDR2 SYDVKM. The sample is drawn from a study of T cell clones after liver transplantation. Repertoires were generated with immunoSEQ multiplex PCR, while TCRdb's copy carries only in-frame clones and drops some. The sample shows roughly 62,000 clones, 70% of them seen only once. This TCR derives from a human patient who received a liver transplant. Some of the T cells might come from the graft donor. V gene TRBV28 combines with J gene TRBJ2-3; TRBD2 aligns across 7 bases. Sequences were derived from CD4+ T cells from blood, sampled at the roughly 15-month timepoint. CDR3 coding DNA: TGTGCCAGCAGTACTGGGGGGGGTTGGAGAACCACAGATACGCAGTATTTT. It translates to CASSTGGGWRTTDTQYF.